Shown below are 18 T cell receptor beta chains from a single sample sequenced in a study of blood T cell repertoires in COVID-19. TCRdb's table, derived via immunoSEQ multiplex PCR, lists solely in-frame clones and lacks some. The repertoire holds about 290,000 clones, approximately 80% seen once, with about 4% in the top ten. The sequencing sample was made of peripheral blood. These receptors came from a woman in her fifties or sixties with active or convalescent COVID-19.

This clone appeared a few times. The chain has TRBV11-2 and TRBJ1-6; D call uncertain. Trimming pared 3 bases from V and 6 bases from J, leaving 9 bases between. CDR1 SGHAT and CDR2 FQNNGV come from the germline V gene. The CDR3 contains 14 residues. The chain's CDR3 is CASSLSIGNSPLHF. The CDR3, as DNA: TGTGCCAGCAGCTTGAGTATCGGTAATTCACCCCTCCACTTT.

The V call is TRBV7-6, the J call TRBJ1-2; D call uncertain. Germline assignment: CDR1 SGHVS and CDR2 FNYEAQ. The V end lost 1 base, the J end lost 3 bases, and 6 bases lay between the germline ends. This CDR3 contains 13 residues. The CDR3 region is CASSLDRDYGYTF. The CDR3 region has the DNA TGTGCCAGCAGCTTAGACAGAGACTATGGCTACACCTTC.

This clone was seen just once. The chain links TRBV28 to TRBJ1-2; unclear D gene. The CDR3 totals 14 residues. Germline loops: CDR1 MDHEN, CDR2 SYDVKM. Trimming left V 4 bases short and J 0 bases short, with 9 bases between. This chain's CDR3 is CASSSQLANYGYTF. The CDR3 DNA is TGTGCCAGCAGTTCTCAACTAGCTAACTATGGCTACACCTTC.

This clone was detected a few times. This chain uses TRBV24-1 with TRBJ2-2; the match to TRBD2 covers 12 bases. The CDR3 is 19 residues long. Germline V CDR1 and CDR2: KGHDR, SFDVKD. The ends lost 4 bases at V and 5 bases at J; junction bases unmatched: 13. The CDR3 DNA reads as TGTGCCACCAGTGACCTTAGACTAGCGGGAGCTGCCGGAACCGGGGAGCTGTTTTTT. Translated: CATSDLRLAGAAGTGELFF.

This clone came up a few times. In DNA form, the CDR3 reads TGTGCCAGCAGCGGTACAGGGGGCACTGAAGCTTTCTTT. Amino acid sequence: CASSGTGGTEAFF. The rearrangement uses TRBV9 and TRBJ1-1, with 8 bases matching TRBD1. V lost 3 bases and J lost 4; bases outside the gene matches: 2. In germline, CDR1 is SGDLS, CDR2 YYNGEE. The CDR3 has 13 residues.

With regard to this clone: The same CDR3 also results from other DNA sequences found in this sample. This chain connects TRBV18 to TRBJ2-7, with 7 bases aligning to TRBD2. Per the germline V gene, CDR1 is KGHSH and CDR2 is LQKENI. V trimming: 0 bases; J trimming: 2 bases; junction bases outside the gene matches: 4. This CDR3 is built from 15 residues. The DNA for the CDR3 is TGTGCCAGCTCACCACCGCTTGCGGGAGCCTACGAGCAGTACTTC. It specifies CASSPPLAGAYEQYF.

The chain uses TRBV6-6 and TRBJ2-7; 10 bases align to TRBD1. There are 14 residues in the CDR3. V trimming: 3 bases; J trimming: 8 bases; junction bases outside the gene matches: 7. Per germline, CDR1 MNHNY and CDR2 SVGAGI (reference sequence). CDR3 in DNA: TGTGCCAGCAGTTATGGGACAGGGGAAGGAAAGCAGTACTTC. It yields the protein CASSYGTGEGKQYF.

This clone was seen only a few times. The gene calls are TRBV27 and TRBJ2-7, with 8 bases identical to TRBD2. The junction had 16 bases not matched to a gene; V was cut back by 7 bases and J by 5 bases. The CDR3 loop spans 16 amino acids. CDR1 MNHEY and CDR2 SMNVEV come from the germline V gene (reference sequence). CDR3 bases: TGTGCCAGCAATCCGGTCGGGACTAGGAAGGGGAACGAGCAGTACTTC. Translated, it gives CASNPVGTRKGNEQYF.

This chain links TRBV6-5 with TRBJ2-1; the match to TRBD2 covers 11 bases. The length of the CDR3 is 16 residues. The V gene end was trimmed by 0 bases and the J gene end by 7 bases; junction bases not matched to a gene: 5. Looked up from germline, CDR1 is MNHEY and CDR2 is SVGAGI. The chain's CDR3 is CASSYSRLAGRNEQFF. The CDR3 DNA follows: TGTGCCAGCAGTTACTCCCGACTAGCGGGAAGGAATGAGCAGTTCTTC.

V and J are TRBV11-2 and TRBJ2-2; 7 bases line up with TRBD2. Unmatched junction bases numbered 8, after V lost 6 bases and J lost 4 bases. This CDR3 spans 15 amino acids. Per germline, CDR1 SGHAT and CDR2 FQNNGV. CDR3 protein: CASRVFGGGTGELFF. The CDR3 DNA is TGTGCCAGCAGGGTGTTTGGGGGGGGCACCGGGGAGCTGTTTTTT. The whole variable domain, remainder taken from reference TRBV11-2 and TRBJ2-2, is EAGVAQSPRYKIIEKRQSVAFWCNPISGHATLYWYQQILGQGPKLLIQFQNNGVVDDSQLPKDRFSAERLKGVDSTLKIQPAKLEDSAVYLCASRVFGGGTGELFFGEGSRLTVL.

The gene calls are TRBV3-1 (or the pseudogene TRBV3-2) and TRBJ2-1; D is unclear. CDR3 size: 13 residues. The V and J ends lost 0 bases and 8 bases respectively, with 8 bases between them. Germline V CDR1 and CDR2: LGHDT, YNNKEL (reference sequence). Here the CDR3 DNA reads TGTGCCAGCAGCCAAGAAGTAGCCCATGAGCAGTTCTTC. As protein: CASSQEVAHEQFF.

The chain has TRBV10-3 and TRBJ2-6; possible D gene TRBD1, 6 bases. The CDR3 totals 20 residues. The V and J ends lost 2 bases and 0 bases respectively, with 20 bases between them. Per germline, CDR1 ENHRY and CDR2 SYGVKD. The CDR3 nucleotides are TGTGCCATCAGTGAGGGAACTGTCGGGGCAGGGGCCTCTGGGGCCAACGTCCTGACTTTC. Translated: CAISEGTVGAGASGANVLTF.

The V gene is TRBV7-2, the J gene TRBJ1-1; D gene ambiguous. There are 15 residues in the CDR3. V lost 5 bases and J 6 bases, leaving 19 bases between the germline ends. The germline gives CDR1 SGHTA, CDR2 FQGNSA. CDR3 in amino acids: CASSPLHEGSAEAFF. The CDR3 bases are TGTGCCAGCAGCCCTTTACATGAGGGTAGCGCTGAAGCTTTCTTT.

CDR3 in DNA: TGCGCCAGCAGCGAACCTCTGGGCGGGAGGGCCTACTTACCCCGCGAGCAGTACTTC. It specifies CASSEPLGGRAYLPREQYF. The chain links TRBV5-1 to TRBJ2-7, with 9 bases matching TRBD2. CDR3 size: 19 residues. V was pared by 4 bases and J by 6 bases, with 23 bases of the junction left unmatched. The germline V gene encodes CDR1 SGHRS and CDR2 YFSETQ.

This chain joins TRBV7-8 and TRBJ2-1, with a weak D call TRBD1 (5 bases). Per the germline V gene, CDR1 is SGHVS and CDR2 is FQNEAQ. This CDR3 region has 13 residues. V shed 7 bases and J shed 8 bases, with 15 bases lying between them. CDR3 region: CASIKQGSDEQFF. The CDR3 DNA is TGTGCCAGCATCAAGCAGGGATCCGATGAGCAGTTCTTC.

This chain uses TRBV11-2 with TRBJ2-1; 10 nucleotides line up with TRBD2. CDR1 is SGHAT, CDR2 FQNNGV, per germline. The CDR3 extends over 16 amino acids. After removal of 5 bases from V and 7 bases from J, the junction contained 11 bases not matched to a gene. CDR3 sequence reads: CASSPNLAGVSNEQFF. CDR3 DNA sequence: TGTGCCAGCAGCCCTAATCTAGCGGGAGTAAGTAATGAGCAGTTCTTC.

J is TRBJ1-5 and V is TRBV19; D is possibly TRBD1 (6 bases). There are 16 residues in the CDR3. The germline V gene has CDR1 LNHDA and CDR2 SQIVND (reference sequence). V was trimmed by 3 bases and J by 1 base, leaving 13 bases between them. The CDR3 reads CASSIFPGQSNQPQHF. The CDR3 coding sequence is TGTGCCAGTAGTATTTTTCCGGGACAAAGCAATCAGCCCCAGCATTTT.

V gene TRBV30 combines with J gene TRBJ1-1; a possible D gene is TRBD1 (5 bases). With 1 base removed from V and 5 bases from J, the gap between germline ends came to 11 bases. The CDR3 loop spans 13 amino acids. CDR1 is GTSNPN and CDR2 is SVGIG in the germline V gene (reference sequence). The chain's CDR3 is CAWSGVGGTEAFF. The CDR3 DNA reads as TGTGCCTGGAGTGGAGTCGGGGGTACTGAAGCTTTCTTT.